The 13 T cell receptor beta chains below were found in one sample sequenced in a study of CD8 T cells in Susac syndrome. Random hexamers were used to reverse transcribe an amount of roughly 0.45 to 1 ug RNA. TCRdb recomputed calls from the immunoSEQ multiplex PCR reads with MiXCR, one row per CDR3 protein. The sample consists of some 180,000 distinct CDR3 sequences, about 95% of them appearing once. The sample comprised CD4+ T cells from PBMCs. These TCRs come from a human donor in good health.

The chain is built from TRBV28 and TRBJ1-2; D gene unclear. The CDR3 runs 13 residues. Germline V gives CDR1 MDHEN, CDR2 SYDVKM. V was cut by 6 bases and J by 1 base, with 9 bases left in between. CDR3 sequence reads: CASRPSGNYGYTF. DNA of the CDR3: TGTGCCAGCAGGCCCTCGGGTAACTATGGCTACACCTTC.

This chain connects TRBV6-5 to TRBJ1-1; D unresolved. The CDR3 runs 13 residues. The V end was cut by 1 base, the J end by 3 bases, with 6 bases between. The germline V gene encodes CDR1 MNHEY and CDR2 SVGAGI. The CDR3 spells CASSYLTDTEAFF. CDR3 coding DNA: TGTGCCAGCAGTTACTTAACGGACACTGAAGCTTTCTTT.

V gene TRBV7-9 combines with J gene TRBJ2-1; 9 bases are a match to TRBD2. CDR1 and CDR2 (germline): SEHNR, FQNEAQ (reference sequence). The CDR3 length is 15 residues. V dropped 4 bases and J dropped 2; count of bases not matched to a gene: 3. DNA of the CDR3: TGTGCCAGCAGCTCCGGACTAGCGACCTACAATGAGCAGTTCTTC. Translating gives CASSSGLATYNEQFF.

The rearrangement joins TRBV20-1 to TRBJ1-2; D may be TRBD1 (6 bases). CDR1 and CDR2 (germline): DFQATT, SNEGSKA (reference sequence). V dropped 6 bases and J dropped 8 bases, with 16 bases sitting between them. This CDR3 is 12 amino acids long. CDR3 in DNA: TGCAGTGCACAGGGAGTTGCGTACGGCTACACCTTC. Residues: CSAQGVAYGYTF.

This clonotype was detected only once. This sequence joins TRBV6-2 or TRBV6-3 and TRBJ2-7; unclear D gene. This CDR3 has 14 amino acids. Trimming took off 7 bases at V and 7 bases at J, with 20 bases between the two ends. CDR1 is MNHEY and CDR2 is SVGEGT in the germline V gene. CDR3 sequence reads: CASTLRVQTREQYF. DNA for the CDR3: TGTGCCAGCACCTTACGAGTACAGACGAGGGAGCAGTACTTC.

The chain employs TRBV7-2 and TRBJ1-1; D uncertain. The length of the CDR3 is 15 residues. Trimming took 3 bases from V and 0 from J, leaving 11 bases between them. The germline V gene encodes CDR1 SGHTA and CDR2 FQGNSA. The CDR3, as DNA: TGTGCCAGCAGCTTCGGTGTAGCGCTGAACACTGAAGCTTTCTTT. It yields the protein CASSFGVALNTEAFF.

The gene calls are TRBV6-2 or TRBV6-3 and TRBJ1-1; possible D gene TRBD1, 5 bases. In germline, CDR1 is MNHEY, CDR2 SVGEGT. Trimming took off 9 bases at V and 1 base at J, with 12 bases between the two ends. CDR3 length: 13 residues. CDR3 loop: CASEPDRNTEAFF. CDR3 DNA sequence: TGTGCCAGTGAGCCCGACAGGAACACTGAAGCTTTCTTT.

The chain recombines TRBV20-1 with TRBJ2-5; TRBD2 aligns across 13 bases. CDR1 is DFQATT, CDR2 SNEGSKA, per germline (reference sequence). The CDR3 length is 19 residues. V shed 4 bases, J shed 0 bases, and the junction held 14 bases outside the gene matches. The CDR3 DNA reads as TGCAGTGCTAATGACTACGGGACTAGCGGGACCCTGTACCAAGAGACCCAGTACTTC. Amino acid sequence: CSANDYGTSGTLYQETQYF.

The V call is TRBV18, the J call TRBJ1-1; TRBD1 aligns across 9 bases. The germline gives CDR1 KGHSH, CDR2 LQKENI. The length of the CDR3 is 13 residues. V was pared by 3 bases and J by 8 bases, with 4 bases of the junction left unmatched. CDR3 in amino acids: CASSPGTGNEAFF. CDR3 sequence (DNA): TGTGCCAGCTCACCCGGGACAGGGAACGAAGCTTTCTTT.

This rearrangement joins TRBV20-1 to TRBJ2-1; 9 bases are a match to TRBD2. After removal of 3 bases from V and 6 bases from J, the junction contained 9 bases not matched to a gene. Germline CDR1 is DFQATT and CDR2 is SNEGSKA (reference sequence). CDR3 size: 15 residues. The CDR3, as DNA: TGCAGTGCTAGTTCTAGGACTAGCGTCCCCAATGAGCAGTTCTTC. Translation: CSASSRTSVPNEQFF.

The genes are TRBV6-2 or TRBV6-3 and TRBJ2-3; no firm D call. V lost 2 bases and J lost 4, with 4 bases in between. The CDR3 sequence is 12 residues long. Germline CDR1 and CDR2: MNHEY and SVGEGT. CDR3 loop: CASSYTADTQYF. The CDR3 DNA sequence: TGTGCCAGCAGTTACACGGCAGATACGCAGTATTTT.

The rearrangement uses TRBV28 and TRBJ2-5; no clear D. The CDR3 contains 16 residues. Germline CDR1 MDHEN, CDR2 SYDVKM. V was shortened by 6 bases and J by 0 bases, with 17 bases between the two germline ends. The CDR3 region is CASRDKPPRNQETQYF. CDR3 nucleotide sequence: TGTGCCAGCAGAGACAAGCCCCCCCGGAACCAAGAGACCCAGTACTTC.

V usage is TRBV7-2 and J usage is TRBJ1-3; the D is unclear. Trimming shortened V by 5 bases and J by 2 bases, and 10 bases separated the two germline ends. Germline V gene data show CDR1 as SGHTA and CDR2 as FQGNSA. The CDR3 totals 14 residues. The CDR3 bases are TGTGCCAGCAGCCTACCGGGGACTGGAAACACCATATATTTT. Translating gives CASSLPGTGNTIYF.